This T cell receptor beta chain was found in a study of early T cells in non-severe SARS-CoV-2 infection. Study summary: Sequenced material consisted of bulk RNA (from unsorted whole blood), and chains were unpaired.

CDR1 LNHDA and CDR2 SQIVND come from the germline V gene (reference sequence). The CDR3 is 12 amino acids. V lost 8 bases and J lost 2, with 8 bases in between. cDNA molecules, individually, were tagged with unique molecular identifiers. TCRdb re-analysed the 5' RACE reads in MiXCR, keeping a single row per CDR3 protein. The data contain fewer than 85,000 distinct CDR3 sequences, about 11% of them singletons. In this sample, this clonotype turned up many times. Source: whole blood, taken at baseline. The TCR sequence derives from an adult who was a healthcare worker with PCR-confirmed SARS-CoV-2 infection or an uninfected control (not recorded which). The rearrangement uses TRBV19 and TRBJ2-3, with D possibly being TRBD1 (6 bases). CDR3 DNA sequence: TGTGCCAGTGGACAGCTCACAGATACGCAGTATTTT. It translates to CASGQLTDTQYF. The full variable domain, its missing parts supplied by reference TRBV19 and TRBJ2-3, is DGGITQSPKYLFRKEGQNVTLSCEQNLNHDAMYWYRQDPGQGLRLIYYSQIVNDFQKGDIAEGYSVSREKKESFPLTVTSAQKNPTAFYLCASGQLTDTQYFGPGTRLTVL.